This note documents a single T cell receptor (beta chain) sequence. This clonotype was seen a handful of times. This clone's antigen is unknown. Per-base quality was not reported, and no clone a single base away is much larger than it. The sample comes from a study (dated by TCRdb to the mid-2010s). Broadly, across the study: The study tested whether tumor-infiltrating Tregs in breast cancer are recruited from blood Tregs or converted in situ from other CD4+ T cell subsets. The full study reports these points: The TCR gene usage of tumor memory CD4+ T cells clustered together with blood and lymph node memory CD4+ cells and with lymph node naive CD4+ cells. The greatest overlap of tumor-infiltrating Treg TCR alpha and beta sequences was with tumor naive CD4+ T cells, followed next by blood naive CD4+ T cells. Rather than covering whole repertoires, validation in the larger cohort was restricted to a single TCR beta V-J rearrangement.

Amplification of full-length TCR variable regions was done by 5' RACE PCR using constant-region reverse primers, and this step was followed by semi-nested PCR with Nested Universal Primer A. Using the ReliaPrep RNA Cell Miniprep System, total RNA was extracted, and the SMARTer RACE 5'/3' Kit was then used to reverse transcribe the RNA into 5'RACE-ready cDNA. Multiplex adaptors were used to barcode the full-length TCR alpha and beta libraries, which were then sequenced on an Illumina MiSeq. Under the source paper's analysis protocol: For each of nine subset-tissue groups, sequencing data from the five patients were combined, and the groups were compared by unsupervised clustering of TCR gene usage. Repertoire similarity was calculated with the Morisita-Horn index, weighting shared sequences by their contribution to each repertoire. TCRdb cleaned the public reads at Q25 with fastp, built clones with MiXCR and kept in-frame beta chains. Rows matching on CDR3 protein sequence are summarized as one entry with the most common DNA and genes. These V and J calls derive from TCRdb rather than the authors' analysis. The sample table records more than 55,000 distinct CDR3 sequences; roughly 28% of these occur just once. Roughly 2.2% of the sample is taken by the ten largest.

Cells that were CD4+CD25+CD127-/low were isolated as Tregs. Tregs, naive and memory CD4+ T cells from tumor, blood and ipsilateral draining lymph nodes of five or six breast cancer patients underwent full-length TCR alpha and beta sequencing. Tumor tissue and lymph nodes obtained from ipsilateral axillary dissection were perfused with PBS, minced and then digested with collagenase I and hyaluronidase. FACS confirmed that the sorted cell populations were more than 90% pure. CDR1 is given as SGHTA and CDR2 as FQGNSA, both from the germline V gene. From cysteine to phenylalanine, the CDR3 is 16 amino acids long. Here the CDR3 DNA is all that survives: 48 bases in frame from base 1. V loses 4 bases, J loses 1 base, and the germline ends lie 16 bases apart.

The chain is encoded by TRBV7-2 joined to TRBJ1-2; perhaps TRBD1 is the D gene, with 6 bases matching. The origin of this receptor is a female donor with breast cancer. Sequenced material: tumor-infiltrating Tregs sorted from the breast tumor. The CDR3 region reads CASSSPGARDNYGYTF. The sequenced DNA: TGTGCCAGCAGCTCTCCAGGGGCAAGGGATAACTATGGCTACACCTTC.